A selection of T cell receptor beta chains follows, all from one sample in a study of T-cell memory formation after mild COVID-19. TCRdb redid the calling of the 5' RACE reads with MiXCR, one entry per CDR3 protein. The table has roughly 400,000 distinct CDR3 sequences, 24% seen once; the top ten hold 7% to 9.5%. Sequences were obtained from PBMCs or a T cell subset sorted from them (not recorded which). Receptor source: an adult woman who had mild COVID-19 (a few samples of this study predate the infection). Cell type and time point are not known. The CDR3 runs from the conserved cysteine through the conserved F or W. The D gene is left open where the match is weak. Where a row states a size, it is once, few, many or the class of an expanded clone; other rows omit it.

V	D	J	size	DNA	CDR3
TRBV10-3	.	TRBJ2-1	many	TGTGCCATCAGTGACGAAACAGGGAGTGAGCAGTTCTTC	CAISDETGSEQFF
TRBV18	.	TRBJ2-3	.	TGTGCCAGCTCACCCAACAGCCAAAGCACAGATACGCAGTATTTT	CASSPNSQSTDTQYF
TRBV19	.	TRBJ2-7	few	TGTGCCAGTAGTCGGCAGGCCAACGAGCAGTACTTC	CASSRQANEQYF
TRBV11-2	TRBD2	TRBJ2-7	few	TGTGCCAGCAGCAATCTAGCGGGAGGTACCTACGAGCAGTACTTC	CASSNLAGGTYEQYF
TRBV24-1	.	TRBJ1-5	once	TGTGCCACCAGTGACGGGAGGTATAGCAATCAGCCCCAGCATTTT	CATSDGRYSNQPQHF
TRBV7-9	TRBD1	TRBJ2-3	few	TGTGCCAGCAGCCGGACAGGGGGCCGGTATAGCACAGATACGCAGTATTTT	CASSRTGGRYSTDTQYF
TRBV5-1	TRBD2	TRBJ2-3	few	TGCGCCAGCACCAGACTAGCGGGAGGTACAGATACGCAGTATTTT	CASTRLAGGTDTQYF
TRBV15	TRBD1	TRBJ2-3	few	TGTGCCACCCGGGACAGGGGGTTAGATACGCAGTATTTT	CATRDRGLDTQYF
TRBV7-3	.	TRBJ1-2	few	TGTGCCACACGCTCGAGAGGACACACCTTC	CATRSRGHTF
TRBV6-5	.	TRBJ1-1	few	TGTGCCAGCAGTCAGACGGGACTTAACACTGAAGCTTTCTTT	CASSQTGLNTEAFF
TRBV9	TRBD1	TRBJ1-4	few	TGTGCCAGCAGCGTACAAGACAGGGGGAATGAAAAACTGTTTTTT	CASSVQDRGNEKLFF
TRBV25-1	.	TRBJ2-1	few	TGTGCCAGCAGTGGCCCCGGACAGCCCGGCATCTACAATGAGCAGTTCTTC	CASSGPGQPGIYNEQFF
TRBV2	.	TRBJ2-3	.	TGTGCCAGCAGCGCACAGGGAGCAGATACGCAGTATTTT	CASSAQGADTQYF
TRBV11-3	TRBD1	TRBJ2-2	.	TGTGCCAGCAGCTTCGGAGGGACAGGGTTCGGGGAGCTGTTTTTT	CASSFGGTGFGELFF
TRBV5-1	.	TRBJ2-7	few	TGCGCCAGCAGCTTCCCGGGGACCCACGAGCAGTACTTC	CASSFPGTHEQYF
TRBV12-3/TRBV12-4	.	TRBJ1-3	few	TGTGCCAGCAGTTTATCCTCGGGATCTGGAAACACCATATATTTT	CASSLSSGSGNTIYF
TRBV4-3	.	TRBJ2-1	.	TGCGCCAGCAGCCAAGAGCGGGCCAGAGCGTCTCCTGGTTCCAGTGAGCAGTTCTTC	CASSQERARASPGSSEQFF
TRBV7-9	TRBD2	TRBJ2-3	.	TGTGCCAGCAGCCGCGGGGGGGACCGGACTAACACAGATACGCAGTATTTT	CASSRGGDRTNTDTQYF
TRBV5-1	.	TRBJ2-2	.	TGCGCCAGCAGGGGGGGTTCGGACACCGGGGAGCTGTTTTTT	CASRGGSDTGELFF
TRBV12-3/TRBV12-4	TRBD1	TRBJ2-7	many	TGTGCCAGCAGTGAGACAGGGGGCGTCTCTGGCGAGCAGTACTTC	CASSETGGVSGEQYF
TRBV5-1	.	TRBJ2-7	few	TGCGCCAGCAGCCCCCGGGAACCCTACGAGCAGTACTTC	CASSPREPYEQYF
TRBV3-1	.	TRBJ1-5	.	TGTGCCAGCAGCCAAGGGGGGGCCGATCAGCCCCAGCATTTT	CASSQGGADQPQHF
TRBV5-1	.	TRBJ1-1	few	TGCGCCAGCAGCTTGGCCGTTAACTGGGATCCGGGGACTGAAGCTTTCTTT	CASSLAVNWDPGTEAFF
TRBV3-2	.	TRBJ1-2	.	TGTGCCAGCAGCCAAGATGAGGCAGACTATGGCTACACCTTC	CASSQDEADYGYTF
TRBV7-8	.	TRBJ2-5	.	TGTGCCAGCAGCCGTTCTCAAGAGACCCAGTACTTC	CASSRSQETQYF
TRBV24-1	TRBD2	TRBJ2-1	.	TGTGCCACTGGGGACTATGTTGAGCAGTTCTTC	CATGDYVEQFF
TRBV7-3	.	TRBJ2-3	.	TGTGCCAGCAGCTTAACGTACGGGGAGGATACGCAGTATTTT	CASSLTYGEDTQYF
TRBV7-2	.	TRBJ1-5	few	TGTGCCAGCAGCTCCCTAGGTCAGCCCCAGCATTTT	CASSSLGQPQHF